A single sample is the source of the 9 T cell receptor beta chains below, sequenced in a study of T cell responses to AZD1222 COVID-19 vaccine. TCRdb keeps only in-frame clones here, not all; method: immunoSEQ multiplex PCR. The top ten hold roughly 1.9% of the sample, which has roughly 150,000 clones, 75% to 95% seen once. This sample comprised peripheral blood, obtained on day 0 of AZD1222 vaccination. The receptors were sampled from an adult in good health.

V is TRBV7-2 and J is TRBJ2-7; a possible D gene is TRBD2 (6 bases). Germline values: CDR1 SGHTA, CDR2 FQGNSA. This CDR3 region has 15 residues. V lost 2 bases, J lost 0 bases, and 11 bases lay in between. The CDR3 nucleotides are TGTGCCAGCAGCTTACCGGGAGTTCCCTCCTACGAGCAGTACTTC. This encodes CASSLPGVPSYEQYF. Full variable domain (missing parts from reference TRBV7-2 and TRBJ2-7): GAGVSQSPSNKVTEKGKDVELRCDPISGHTALYWYRQSLGQGLEFLIYFQGNSAPDKSGLPSDRFSAERTGGSVSTLTIQRTQQEDSAVYLCASSLPGVPSYEQYFGPGTRLTVT.

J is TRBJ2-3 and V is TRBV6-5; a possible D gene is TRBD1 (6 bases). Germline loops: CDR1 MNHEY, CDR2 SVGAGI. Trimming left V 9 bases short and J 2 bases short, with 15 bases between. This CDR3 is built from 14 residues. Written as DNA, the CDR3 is TGTGCCAGTTCCAGGGGCAGATTCACAGATACGCAGTATTTT. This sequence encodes CASSRGRFTDTQYF.

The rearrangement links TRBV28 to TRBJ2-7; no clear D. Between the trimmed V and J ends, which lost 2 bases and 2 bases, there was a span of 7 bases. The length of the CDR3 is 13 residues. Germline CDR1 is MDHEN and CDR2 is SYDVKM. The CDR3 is CASSLNNPYEQYF. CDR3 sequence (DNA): TGTGCCAGCAGTTTAAACAACCCCTACGAGCAGTACTTC.

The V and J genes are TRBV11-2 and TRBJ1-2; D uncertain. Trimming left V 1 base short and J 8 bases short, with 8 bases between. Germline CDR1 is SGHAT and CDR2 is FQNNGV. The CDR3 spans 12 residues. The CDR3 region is CASSLVGTGYTF. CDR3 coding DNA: TGTGCCAGCAGCTTAGTAGGTACGGGCTACACCTTC.

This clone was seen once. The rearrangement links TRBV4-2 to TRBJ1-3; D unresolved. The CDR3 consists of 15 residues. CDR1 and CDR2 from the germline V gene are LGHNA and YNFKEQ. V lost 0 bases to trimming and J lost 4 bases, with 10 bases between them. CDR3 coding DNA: TGTGCCAGCAGCCAAGATGAGGGAGGCGGAAACACCATATATTTT. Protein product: CASSQDEGGGNTIYF.

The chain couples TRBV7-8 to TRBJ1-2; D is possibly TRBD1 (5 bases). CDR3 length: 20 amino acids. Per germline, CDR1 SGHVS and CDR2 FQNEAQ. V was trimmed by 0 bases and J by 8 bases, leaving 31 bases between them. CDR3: CASSLARSSGLLLSGYGYTF. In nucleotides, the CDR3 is TGTGCCAGCAGCTTAGCGAGGTCCTCGGGACTCCTTTTATCGGGTTACGGCTACACCTTC.

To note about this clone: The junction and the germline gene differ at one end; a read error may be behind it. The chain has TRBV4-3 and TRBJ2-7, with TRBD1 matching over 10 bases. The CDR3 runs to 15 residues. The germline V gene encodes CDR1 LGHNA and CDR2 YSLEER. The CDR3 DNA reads TGCGCCAGCAGCGAAGACAGGGGGCTTTCCTACGAGCAGTACTTC. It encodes CASSEDRGLSYEQYF.

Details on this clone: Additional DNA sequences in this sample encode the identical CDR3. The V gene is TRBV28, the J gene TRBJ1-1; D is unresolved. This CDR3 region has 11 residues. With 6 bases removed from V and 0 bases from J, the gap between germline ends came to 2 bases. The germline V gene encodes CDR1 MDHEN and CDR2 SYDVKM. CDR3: CASRLNTEAFF. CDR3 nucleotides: TGTGCCAGCAGATTGAACACTGAAGCTTTCTTT.

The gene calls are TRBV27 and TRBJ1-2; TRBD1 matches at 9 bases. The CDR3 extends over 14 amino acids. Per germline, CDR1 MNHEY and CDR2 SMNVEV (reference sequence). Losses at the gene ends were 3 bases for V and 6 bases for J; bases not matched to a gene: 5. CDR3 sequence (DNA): TGTGCCAGCAGTTTCGGGGGACAGGGTCATGGCTACACCTTC. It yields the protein CASSFGGQGHGYTF.